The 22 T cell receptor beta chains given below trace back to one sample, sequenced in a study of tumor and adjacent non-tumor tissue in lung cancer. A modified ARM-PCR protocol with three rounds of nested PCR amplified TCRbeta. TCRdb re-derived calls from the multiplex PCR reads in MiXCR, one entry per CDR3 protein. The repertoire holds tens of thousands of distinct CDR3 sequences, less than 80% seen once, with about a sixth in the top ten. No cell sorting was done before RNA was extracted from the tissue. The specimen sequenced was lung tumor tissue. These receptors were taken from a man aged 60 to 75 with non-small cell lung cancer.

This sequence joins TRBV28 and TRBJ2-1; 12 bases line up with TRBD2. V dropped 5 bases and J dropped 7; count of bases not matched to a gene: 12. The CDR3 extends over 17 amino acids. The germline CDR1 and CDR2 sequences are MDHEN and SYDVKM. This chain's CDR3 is CASSLPWTSGTSNEQFF. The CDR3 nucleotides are TGTGCCAGCAGTCTTCCCTGGACTAGCGGGACTTCTAATGAGCAGTTCTTC.

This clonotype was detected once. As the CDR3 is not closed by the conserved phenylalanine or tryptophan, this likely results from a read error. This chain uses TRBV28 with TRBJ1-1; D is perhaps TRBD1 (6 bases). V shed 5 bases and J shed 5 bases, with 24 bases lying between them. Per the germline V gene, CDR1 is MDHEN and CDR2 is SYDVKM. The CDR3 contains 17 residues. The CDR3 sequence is CASSGLGWAGGWTEAFS. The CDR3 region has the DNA TGTGCCAGCAGTGGCCTTGGATGGGCGGGGGGCTGGACTGAAGCTTTCTCT.

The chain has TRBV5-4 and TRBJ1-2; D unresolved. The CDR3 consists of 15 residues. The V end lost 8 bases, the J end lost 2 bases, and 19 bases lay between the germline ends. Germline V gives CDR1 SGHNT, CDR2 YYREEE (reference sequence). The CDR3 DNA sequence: TGTGCCAGTAACCGGATCGCTCGTAGGAACTATGGCTACACCTTC. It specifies CASNRIARRNYGYTF.

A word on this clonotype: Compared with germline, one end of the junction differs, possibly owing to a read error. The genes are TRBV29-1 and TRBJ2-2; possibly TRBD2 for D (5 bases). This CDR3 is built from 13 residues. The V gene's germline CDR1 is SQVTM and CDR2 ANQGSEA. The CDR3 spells CSVAASNTGVLLF. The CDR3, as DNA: TGCAGCGTAGCCGCGTCGAACACCGGGGTGCTGCTTTTT.

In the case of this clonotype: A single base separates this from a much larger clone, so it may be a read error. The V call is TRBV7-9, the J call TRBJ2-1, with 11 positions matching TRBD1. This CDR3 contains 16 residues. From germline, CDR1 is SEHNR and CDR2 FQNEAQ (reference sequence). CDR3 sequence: CASSGGQGVNYNVQFF. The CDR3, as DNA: TGTGCCAGCAGCGGGGGACAGGGGGTTAATTACAATGTGCAGTTCTTC. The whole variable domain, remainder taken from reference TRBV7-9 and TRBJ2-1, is DTGVSQNPRHKITKRGQNVTFRCDPISEHNRLYWYRQTLGQGPEFLTYFQNEAQLEKSRLLSDRFSAERPKGSFSTLEIQRTEQGDSAMYLCASSGGQGVNYNVQFFGPGTRLTVL.

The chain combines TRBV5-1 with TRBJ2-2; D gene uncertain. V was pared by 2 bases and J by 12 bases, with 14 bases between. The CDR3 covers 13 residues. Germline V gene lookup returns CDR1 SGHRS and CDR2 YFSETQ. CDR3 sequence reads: CASSLSNTVKLFF. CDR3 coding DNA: TGCGCCAGCAGCTTATCGAACACCGTGAAGCTGTTTTTT.

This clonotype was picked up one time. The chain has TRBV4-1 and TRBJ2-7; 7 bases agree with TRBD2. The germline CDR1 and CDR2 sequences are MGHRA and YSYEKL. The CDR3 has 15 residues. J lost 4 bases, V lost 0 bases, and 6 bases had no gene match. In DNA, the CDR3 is TGCGCCAGCAGCCAAGAGCTACTAGCGAGATACGAGCAGTACTTC. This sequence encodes CASSQELLARYEQYF.

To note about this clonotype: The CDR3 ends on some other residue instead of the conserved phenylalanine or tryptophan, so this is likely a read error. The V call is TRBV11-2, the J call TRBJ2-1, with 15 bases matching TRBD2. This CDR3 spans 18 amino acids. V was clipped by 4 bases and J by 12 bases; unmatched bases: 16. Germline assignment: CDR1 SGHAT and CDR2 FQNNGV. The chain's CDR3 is CASSSVLGLAGGPMMQFI. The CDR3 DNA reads TGTGCCAGCAGCTCCGTTTTGGGACTAGCGGGAGGACCGATGATGCAGTTCATC.

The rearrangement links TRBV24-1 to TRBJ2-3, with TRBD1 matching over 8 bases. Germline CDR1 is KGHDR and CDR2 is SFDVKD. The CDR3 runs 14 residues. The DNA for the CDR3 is TGTGCTACCTGTGAAACAAACTCCGGGACAGGGCAGTATTTT. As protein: CATCETNSGTGQYF.

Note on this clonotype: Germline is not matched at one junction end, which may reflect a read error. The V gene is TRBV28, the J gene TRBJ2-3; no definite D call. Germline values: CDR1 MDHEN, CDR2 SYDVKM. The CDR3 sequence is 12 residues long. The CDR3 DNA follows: TGTACCAGCAGTTTCCACACCATTACGCAGTATTTT. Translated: CTSSFHTITQYF.

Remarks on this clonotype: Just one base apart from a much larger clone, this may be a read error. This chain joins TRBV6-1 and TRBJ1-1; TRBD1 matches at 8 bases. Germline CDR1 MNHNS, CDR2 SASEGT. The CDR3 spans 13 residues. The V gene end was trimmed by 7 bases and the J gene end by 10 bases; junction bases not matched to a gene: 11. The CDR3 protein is CASNPDRVNGAFF. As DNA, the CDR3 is TGTGCCAGCAATCCGGACAGGGTTAATGGAGCTTTCTTT.

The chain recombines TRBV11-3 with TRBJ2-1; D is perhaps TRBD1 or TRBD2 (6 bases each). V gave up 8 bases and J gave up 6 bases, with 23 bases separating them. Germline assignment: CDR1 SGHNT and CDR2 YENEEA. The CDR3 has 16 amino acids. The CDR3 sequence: CASGSRGGRPCNEQFF. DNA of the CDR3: TGTGCCAGCGGCTCCAGAGGGGGGAGACCCTGCAATGAGCAGTTCTTC.

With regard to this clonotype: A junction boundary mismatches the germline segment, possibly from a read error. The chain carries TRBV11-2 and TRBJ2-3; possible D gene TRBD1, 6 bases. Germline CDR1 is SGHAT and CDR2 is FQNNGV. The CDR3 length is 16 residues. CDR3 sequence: CASSSDGRGDTDTRYF. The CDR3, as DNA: TGTGCCAGTAGCTCAGACGGCCGAGGGGACACAGATACGCGATATTTT.

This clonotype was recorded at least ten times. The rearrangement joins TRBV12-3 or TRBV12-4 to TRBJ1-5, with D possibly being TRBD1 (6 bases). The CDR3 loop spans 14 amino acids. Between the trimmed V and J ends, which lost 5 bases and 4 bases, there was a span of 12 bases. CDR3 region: CASSNDRLNQPQHF. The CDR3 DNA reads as TGTGCCAGCAGTAATGACAGGTTGAATCAGCCCCAGCATTTT.

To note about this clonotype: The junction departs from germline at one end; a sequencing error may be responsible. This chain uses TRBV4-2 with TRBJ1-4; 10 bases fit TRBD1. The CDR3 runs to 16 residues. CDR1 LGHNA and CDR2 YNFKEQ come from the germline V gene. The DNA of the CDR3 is TGTGCCAGTAGCCAAGTGTTCGGGACAGGGGTAGAAAAACTGTATTTT. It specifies CASSQVFGTGVEKLYF.

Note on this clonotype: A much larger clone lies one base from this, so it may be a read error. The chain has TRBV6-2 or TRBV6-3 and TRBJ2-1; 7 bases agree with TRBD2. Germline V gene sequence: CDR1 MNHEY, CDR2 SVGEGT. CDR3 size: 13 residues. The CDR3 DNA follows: TGTGGCAGCAGCCGGAGCGGAGCGGGACCCTGGTTCTTC. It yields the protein CGSSRSGAGPWFF.

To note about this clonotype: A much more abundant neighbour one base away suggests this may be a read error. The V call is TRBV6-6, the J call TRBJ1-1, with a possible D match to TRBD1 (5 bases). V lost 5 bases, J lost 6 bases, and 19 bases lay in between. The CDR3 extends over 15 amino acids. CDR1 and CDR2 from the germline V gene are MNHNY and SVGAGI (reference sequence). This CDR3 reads CASSPPTGDKAEAFF. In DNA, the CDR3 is TGTGCCAGCAGTCCCCCCACAGGAGATAAAGCTGAAGCTTTCTTT.

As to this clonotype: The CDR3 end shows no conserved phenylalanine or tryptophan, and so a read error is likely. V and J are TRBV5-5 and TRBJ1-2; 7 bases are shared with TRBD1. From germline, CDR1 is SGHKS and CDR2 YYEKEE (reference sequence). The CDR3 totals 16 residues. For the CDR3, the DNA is TGTGCCGGCAGCTCAATACAGGGGCTCGCCCAGGGTGGCTACACCATC. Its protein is CAGSSIQGLAQGGYTI.

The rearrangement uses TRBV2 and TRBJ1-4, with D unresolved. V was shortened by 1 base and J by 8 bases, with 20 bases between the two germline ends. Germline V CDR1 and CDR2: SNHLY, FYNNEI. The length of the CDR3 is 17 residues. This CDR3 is CASSEDVPGGFGEKLFF. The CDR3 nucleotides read TGTGCCAGCAGTGAAGACGTACCGGGAGGGTTTGGGGAAAAACTGTTTTTT.

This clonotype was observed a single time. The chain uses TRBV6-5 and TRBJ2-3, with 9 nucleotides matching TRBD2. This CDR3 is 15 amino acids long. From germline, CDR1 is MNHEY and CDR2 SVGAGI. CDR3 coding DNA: TGTACCTGTAGTTCGCCTAGCGGGAACACAGATACGCAGTATTTT. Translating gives CTCSSPSGNTDTQYF.

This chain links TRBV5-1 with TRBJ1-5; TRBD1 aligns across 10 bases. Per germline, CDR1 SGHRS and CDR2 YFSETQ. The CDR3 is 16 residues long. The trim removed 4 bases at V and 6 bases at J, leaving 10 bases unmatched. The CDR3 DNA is TGCGCCAGCAGCCTCGGGACAGGGGATACCATTCAGCCCCAGCATTTT. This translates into CASSLGTGDTIQPQHF.

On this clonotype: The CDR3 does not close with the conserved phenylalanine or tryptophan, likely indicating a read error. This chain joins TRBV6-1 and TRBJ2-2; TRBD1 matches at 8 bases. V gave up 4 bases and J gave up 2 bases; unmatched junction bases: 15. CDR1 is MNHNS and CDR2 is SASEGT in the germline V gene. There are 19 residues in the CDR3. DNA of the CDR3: TGTGCCAGCAGTGGATCGGGACAGGACCTCTTCATCAACACCGGGGAGCTGTTTTTA. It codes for CASSGSGQDLFINTGELFL.